Sequencing of this T cell receptor (beta chain) was carried out in a study of blood T cell repertoires in COVID-19. About the research overall: Donors in the United States, Italy and Spain gave samples during acute or convalescent COVID-19. Sample material is recorded as cDNA or gDNA derived from T cells, B-cell-depleted T cells, or PBMCs.

This CDR3 comprises 15 residues. V lost 4 bases to trimming and J lost 3 bases; unmatched junction nucleotides: 10. The germline gives CDR1 SGDLS, CDR2 YYNGEE. As processed by the authors: From reference gene primer amplification, estimates of nucleated cell counts were derived. Method: immunoSEQ multiplex PCR; TCRdb's copy keeps in-frame clones and lacks some. The V and J calls and clone size come from that table; D and trimming were worked out from the DNA. The data show about 280,000 clones, 65% to 90% seen once. The sequencing sample was made of peripheral blood. This TCR derives from a human donor in a cohort sampled during active COVID-19. This chain connects TRBV9 to TRBJ2-7; 7 bases match TRBD1. CDR3 sequence reads: CASSPHPGQNYEQYF. The CDR3 DNA is TGTGCCAGCAGCCCCCATCCGGGACAGAACTACGAGCAGTACTTC.